This T cell receptor (beta chain) was captured in a study of CD8+CD57+ T cells in acquired aplastic anemia. The overall study: Mean DNA quantity obtained from sorted CD4+ and CD8+ cells was about 3.2 ug.

Germline V gene data show CDR1 as SGHVS and CDR2 as FNYEAQ. The CDR3 covers 12 residues. J was trimmed by 10 bases and V by 5 bases; bases with no gene match: 5. This clonotype was found a few times. Previously, flow cytometry had revealed CD8+CD57+ cell expansion in the patients chosen for sequencing. The TCR beta profiling, which covered VDJ combination and CDR3 sequence, was carried out using genomic DNA as the template. Each CDR3 protein is one row after TCRdb ran MiXCR on the reads. The sample has approximately 190,000 distinct CDR3 sequences; just under 50% are singletons. The TCR sequence derives from a human donor with aplastic anemia. The chain uses TRBV7-6 and TRBJ2-1, with 7 bases that match TRBD1. The sequencing sample was made of sorted CD4+, CD8+, or CD8+CD57+ T cells (not recorded which) from PBMCs. CDR3 in amino acids: CASSPRTGEQFF. For the CDR3, the DNA is TGTGCCAGCAGCCCTAGGACAGGAGAGCAGTTCTTC.